These 20 T cell receptor beta chains came from one sample sequenced in a study of T-cell reconstitution after alpha-beta-depleted transplantation in children. Unique molecular identifiers were built into the TCRbeta library. From the PCR reads, TCRdb called clonotypes with MiXCR, one entry per CDR3 protein. The sample shows hundreds of thousands of distinct CDR3 sequences, about 18% of them seen only once. The source material was PBMCs from the stem cell graft donor, sampled from the stem cell graft. These receptors were obtained from a human donor who donated a stem cell graft to a child with acute lymphoblastic leukemia.

This clonotype occurred a few times. The rearrangement links TRBV5-1 to TRBJ2-5; D call uncertain. V lost 4 bases and J lost 3, with 7 bases in between. The CDR3 runs 12 residues. Per germline, CDR1 SGHRS and CDR2 YFSETQ. The CDR3 DNA sequence: TGCGCCAGCAGCCGAGTGGAAGAGACCCAGTACTTC. Its protein is CASSRVEETQYF.

The chain is built from TRBV12-3 or TRBV12-4 and TRBJ1-5; D is uncertain. The V gene lost 4 bases and the J gene lost 7 bases, with 8 bases spanning the gap. This CDR3 comprises 12 residues. The CDR3 coding sequence is TGTGCCAGCAGTTCCCTTCGCCAGCCCCAGCATTTT. This encodes CASSSLRQPQHF.

The chain recombines TRBV7-2 with TRBJ2-1, with 11 bases aligning to TRBD2. Germline-derived CDR1 and CDR2 are SGHTA and FQGNSA. Trimming took 1 base from V and 12 from J; bases not matched to a gene: 11. This CDR3 is built from 16 residues. CDR3 region: CASSLERGLAAVGQFF. Written as DNA, the CDR3 is TGTGCCAGCAGCTTAGAGCGGGGACTAGCGGCCGTAGGGCAGTTCTTC.

This clonotype was detected a few times. The rearrangement links TRBV5-1 to TRBJ1-1, with D possibly being TRBD1 (5 bases). Germline V lookup: CDR1 SGHRS, CDR2 YFSETQ. Trimming left V 0 bases short and J 6 bases short, with 15 bases between. CDR3 length equals 15 residues. The CDR3 region has the DNA TGCGCCAGCAGCTTGGTTTTTTTGGGACGGCCTGAAGCTTTCTTT. As protein: CASSLVFLGRPEAFF. Combining the CDR3 with reference TRBV5-1 and TRBJ1-1 gives the whole variable domain KAGVTQTPRYLIKTRGQQVTLSCSPISGHRSVSWYQQTPGQGLQFLFEYFSETQRNKGNFPGRFSGRQFSNSRSEMNVSTLELGDSALYLCASSLVFLGRPEAFFGQGTRLTVV.

This clonotype was observed many times. The rearrangement uses TRBV15 and TRBJ2-7, with D hard to call. Germline V gives CDR1 LNHNV, CDR2 YYDKDF (reference sequence). This CDR3 has 11 residues. V gave up 1 base and J gave up 4 bases, with 2 bases separating them. The CDR3 DNA reads TGTGCCACCAGCAGAGGGTACGAGCAGTACTTC. It codes for CATSRGYEQYF.

The V gene is TRBV5-1, the J gene TRBJ1-1; the match to TRBD1 covers 11 bases. Germline V gene data show CDR1 as SGHRS and CDR2 as YFSETQ. There are 15 residues in the CDR3. The junction had 5 bases not matched to a gene; V was cut back by 3 bases and J by 4 bases. CDR3: CASSYGQGASTEAFF. In nucleotides, the CDR3 is TGCGCCAGCAGCTATGGACAGGGGGCATCCACTGAAGCTTTCTTT.

Concerning this clonotype: A read error may explain this, as a much larger clone is one base away. The V call is TRBV6-2 or TRBV6-3, the J call TRBJ1-5, with unresolved D. This CDR3 spans 13 amino acids. Germline CDR1 is MNHEY and CDR2 is SVGEGT. For the CDR3, the DNA is TGTGCCAGCAGTCGGGGTAGCAGTCAGCCCCAGCATTTT. Its translation: CASSRGSSQPQHF.

The rearrangement links TRBV27 to TRBJ2-1, with TRBD2 identical over 8 bases. The CDR3 length is 16 residues. J was trimmed by 5 bases and V by 5 bases; bases with no gene match: 11. CDR1 and CDR2 from the germline V gene are MNHEY and SMNVEV (reference sequence). Here the CDR3 reads CASSPTPGTRNNEQFF. In DNA, the CDR3 is TGTGCCAGCAGTCCGACCCCGGGGACTAGGAACAATGAGCAGTTCTTC.

This clonotype has only a few counts. This chain connects TRBV5-1 to TRBJ1-4, with a possible D match to TRBD1 (5 bases). With 10 bases removed from V and 7 bases from J, the gap between germline ends came to 14 bases. The CDR3 totals 12 residues. Germline values: CDR1 SGHRS, CDR2 YFSETQ. Here the CDR3 reads CAAGGAGEKLFF. The CDR3 coding sequence is TGCGCCGCCGGCGGGGCGGGTGAAAAACTGTTTTTT.

CDR3 coding DNA: TGCAGTGCTAGATTGTTCGGTACGCAGTATTTT. Its translation is CSARLFGTQYF. The chain links TRBV20-1 to TRBJ2-3, with D uncertain. This CDR3 is built from 11 residues. The germline V gene has CDR1 DFQATT and CDR2 SNEGSKA (reference sequence). Deletions cut 2 bases from V and 8 bases from J, with 8 bases between.

V is TRBV24-1 and J is TRBJ1-5, with D uncertain. V shed 1 base and J shed 5 bases, with 14 bases lying between them. Germline CDR1 reads KGHDR; CDR2 reads SFDVKD. This CDR3 has 16 amino acids. The DNA of the CDR3 is TGTGCCACCAGTGATTTTCGGCCGAAAGGAGATCAGCCCCAGCATTTT. It specifies CATSDFRPKGDQPQHF.

The chain has TRBV29-1 and TRBJ2-3; D is possibly TRBD2 (5 bases). The V gene's germline CDR1 is SQVTM and CDR2 ANQGSEA. CDR3 length: 16 residues. The V end was cut by 0 bases, the J end by 3 bases, with 16 bases between. The CDR3 is CSVEDPLAGSTDTQYF. The CDR3 coding sequence is TGCAGCGTTGAAGATCCCCTGGCGGGTTCAACAGATACGCAGTATTTT.

The chain employs TRBV29-1 and TRBJ2-1; D possibly matches TRBD1 or TRBD2 (5 bases each). This CDR3 spans 14 amino acids. Germline V gene lookup returns CDR1 SQVTM and CDR2 ANQGSEA. Trimming took 7 bases from V and 8 from J, leaving 21 bases between them. CDR3 in amino acids: CSGGIRLADDEQFF. Here the CDR3 DNA reads TGCAGCGGGGGGATCCGGCTAGCAGACGATGAGCAGTTCTTC.

The rearrangement links TRBV6-5 to TRBJ1-2; D remains unclear. CDR1 and CDR2 from the germline V gene are MNHEY and SVGAGI. The CDR3 has 17 residues. V was pared by 0 bases and J by 8 bases, with 22 bases between. The CDR3 loop reads CASSYSKYPGSGGGYTF. DNA for the CDR3: TGTGCCAGCAGTTACTCGAAATATCCGGGATCGGGAGGGGGCTACACCTTC.

This clonotype was counted between two and nine times. This chain uses TRBV6-2 or TRBV6-3 with TRBJ1-6; D perhaps matches TRBD1 (6 bases). The CDR3 is made up of 14 amino acids. Germline assignment: CDR1 MNHEY and CDR2 SVGEGT. V was shortened by 7 bases and J by 7 bases, with 14 bases between the two germline ends. As DNA, the CDR3 is TGTGCCAGCATGAACAGGGAAAGAAATTCACCCCTCCACTTT. Translating gives CASMNRERNSPLHF.

V is TRBV12-3 or TRBV12-4 and J is TRBJ2-1; 8 nucleotides line up with TRBD2. This CDR3 is 14 amino acids long. The trim removed 3 bases at V and 10 bases at J, leaving 8 bases unmatched. CDR3 loop: CASSFRGGKYEQFF. The CDR3 DNA sequence: TGTGCCAGCAGTTTCCGGGGGGGCAAGTACGAGCAGTTCTTC.

The V call is TRBV3-1, the J call TRBJ2-2; D perhaps matches TRBD2 (6 bases). This CDR3 spans 16 amino acids. Germline lookup yields CDR1 LGHDT and CDR2 YNNKEL (reference sequence). V was shortened by 0 bases and J by 6 bases, with 14 bases between the two germline ends. CDR3 in DNA: TGTGCCAGCAGCCAAGATTACCGACTAGAGGCCGGGGAGCTGTTTTTT. Translating it yields CASSQDYRLEAGELFF.

This clonotype was observed a handful of times. The chain joins TRBV20-1 to TRBJ1-5; TRBD1 is a possible D gene (5 bases). Germline values: CDR1 DFQATT, CDR2 SNEGSKA (reference sequence). The CDR3 loop spans 15 amino acids. The germline V and J ends were trimmed by 0 bases and 6 bases, with 15 bases remaining between them. The CDR3 loop is CSARDGAQGAQPQHF. The CDR3, as DNA: TGCAGTGCTAGAGATGGGGCCCAGGGTGCTCAGCCCCAGCATTTT.

The chain has TRBV5-1 and TRBJ2-1; perhaps TRBD1 as D (5 bases). This CDR3 region has 15 residues. The germline gives CDR1 SGHRS, CDR2 YFSETQ. V was trimmed by 2 bases and J by 9 bases, leaving 18 bases between them. CDR3 protein: CASSLRDMGLGEQFF. The CDR3 DNA reads TGCGCCAGCAGCTTAAGGGATATGGGGCTTGGTGAGCAGTTCTTC.

This clonotype occurred a few times. This chain links TRBV6-2 or TRBV6-3 with TRBJ2-1; 11 nucleotides align to TRBD2. Unmatched junction bases numbered 11, after V lost 6 bases and J lost 4 bases. Germline V gene sequence: CDR1 MNHEY, CDR2 SVGEGT. CDR3 size: 17 residues. CDR3 nucleotides: TGTGCCAGCAGATATAAAAAACTAGCGGGAGAGTACAATGAGCAGTTCTTC. This translates into CASRYKKLAGEYNEQFF.